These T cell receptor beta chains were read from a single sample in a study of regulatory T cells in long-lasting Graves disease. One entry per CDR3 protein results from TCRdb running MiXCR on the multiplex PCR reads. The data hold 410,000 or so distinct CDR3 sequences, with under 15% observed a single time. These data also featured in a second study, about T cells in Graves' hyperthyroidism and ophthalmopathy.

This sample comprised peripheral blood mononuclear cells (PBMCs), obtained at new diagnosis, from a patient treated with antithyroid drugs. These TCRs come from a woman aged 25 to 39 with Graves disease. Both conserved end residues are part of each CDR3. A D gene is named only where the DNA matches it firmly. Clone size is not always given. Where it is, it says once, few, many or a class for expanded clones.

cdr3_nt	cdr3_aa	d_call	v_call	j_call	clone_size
TGTGCCAGCAGTCCGATATCACCCCGGTCGAACACTGAAGCTTTCTTT	CASSPISPRSNTEAFF	.	TRBV27	TRBJ1-1	many
TGTGCCTGGGGCCGGGACAGCTCCTACGAGCAGTACTTC	CAWGRDSSYEQYF	TRBD1	TRBV30	TRBJ2-7	many
TGTGCCAGCAGCTTAATCGGCCGGTCTGGGGCCAACGTCCTGACTTTC	CASSLIGRSGANVLTF	.	TRBV7-3	TRBJ2-6	.
TGTGCCAGCAGCTTAGGGCGGAGGGGTCTAGCGGAGTACAATGAGCAGTTCTTC	CASSLGRRGLAEYNEQFF	TRBD2	TRBV7-8	TRBJ2-1	many
TGCAGTGCTAGCGCGGGTGGCTACGAGCAGTACTTC	CSASAGGYEQYF	.	TRBV20-1	TRBJ2-7	many
TGTGCCACCAGCAGAGATCGTGGGTCCTACAATGAGCAGTTCTTC	CATSRDRGSYNEQFF	.	TRBV15	TRBJ2-1	many
TGTGCCAGCAGTTACTCTGGTGGCAATTACAATGAGCAGTTCTTC	CASSYSGGNYNEQFF	.	TRBV6-2/TRBV6-3	TRBJ2-1	.
TGTGCCAGTAGTATGGGGGGAGGCTCTGGAAACACCATATATTTT	CASSMGGGSGNTIYF	.	TRBV19	TRBJ1-3	few
TGTGCCAGCAGCCGGGCCAACACTGAAGCTTTCTTT	CASSRANTEAFF	.	TRBV28	TRBJ1-1	many
TGTGCCAGCAGCCCTGGGGAGACTATTCTGCAGTACTTC	CASSPGETILQYF	.	TRBV12-3/TRBV12-4	TRBJ2-7	few
TGTGCCAGCAGGGATATAGCGGGAGTGAATGAGCAGTTCTTC	CASRDIAGVNEQFF	TRBD2	TRBV6-1	TRBJ2-1	many
TGTGCCAGCGCCAAAGACAGGTCGAGCAATCAGCCCCAGCATTTT	CASAKDRSSNQPQHF	.	TRBV27	TRBJ1-5	many
TGTGCCTGGACGGCGGATAGCTCCTACAATGAGCAGTTCTTC	CAWTADSSYNEQFF	.	TRBV30	TRBJ2-1	many
TGTGCCAGCAGTTTTCGGACTAGCGAGAACACCGGGGAGCTGTTTTTT	CASSFRTSENTGELFF	TRBD2	TRBV5-6	TRBJ2-2	few
TGTGCCACCAACCCGGGGACTGAAGCTTTCTTT	CATNPGTEAFF	.	TRBV28	TRBJ1-1	.
TGTGCCTGGAGTGTAGGGGATGGGACAGCGCACAATCAGCCCCAGCATTTT	CAWSVGDGTAHNQPQHF	TRBD1	TRBV30	TRBJ1-5	many
TGCAGTGCTAGAGATCGATTGGCTAGCGGGAGACCCTACGAGCAGTACTTC	CSARDRLASGRPYEQYF	TRBD2	TRBV20-1	TRBJ2-7	few
TGTGCCAGCAGGCTCCCGGACATCCGAAGGGAGACCCAGTACTTC	CASRLPDIRRETQYF	.	TRBV11-3	TRBJ2-5	many
TGTGCCAGCGGCAAGTACACCACGACCCACAATGAGCAGTTCTTC	CASGKYTTTHNEQFF	.	TRBV28	TRBJ2-1	many
TGTGCCAGCAGGGATCCGGGACTAGCGGGACCCCCGGAGCAGTTCTTC	CASRDPGLAGPPEQFF	TRBD2	TRBV3-1	TRBJ2-1	.
TGTGCCAGCTCACCCGCGGGGGCCTCTGAAGCTTTCTTT	CASSPAGASEAFF	.	TRBV18	TRBJ1-1	many
TGTGCCAGCAGTTCGGCGACGGTATCTAGCAATCAGCCCCAGCATTTT	CASSSATVSSNQPQHF	.	TRBV27	TRBJ1-5	many
TGTGCCAGCAGTGAAGCCCTCCTCGGCAGGATGGCAGATACGCAGTATTTT	CASSEALLGRMADTQYF	.	TRBV2	TRBJ2-3	many
TGTGCCAGCAGTGAATCTCACAGGGGTCAGCAGTTCTTC	CASSESHRGQQFF	TRBD1	TRBV2	TRBJ2-1	many
TGTGCCAGCACTGGTTTATCGACTAGCGGGGTCCGGTCCGGGGAGCTGTTTTTT	CASTGLSTSGVRSGELFF	TRBD2	TRBV6-1	TRBJ2-2	few
TGTGCCAGCAGTTCCACTCCCGGGACAGGGTTCACAGATACGCAGTATTTT	CASSSTPGTGFTDTQYF	TRBD1	TRBV28	TRBJ2-3	.
TGTGCCAGCAGTGATTCAGGGGAGAATGAGCAGTTCTTC	CASSDSGENEQFF	.	TRBV25-1	TRBJ2-1	few
TGTGCCAGCAGCCTCCGTGACCTCCAGAACACTGAAGCTTTCTTT	CASSLRDLQNTEAFF	.	TRBV3-1	TRBJ1-1	.
TGCGCCAGCAGCCCGGACAGGGGAGCCGAAAAACTGTTTTTT	CASSPDRGAEKLFF	TRBD1	TRBV5-1	TRBJ1-4	few
TGCAGTGCTAGAGAGCTAGAGGTCAACTATGGCTACACCTTC	CSARELEVNYGYTF	.	TRBV20-1	TRBJ1-2	many
TGCAGTGCTAGAGATCTAGGTATCGAACAGCCCCAGCATTTT	CSARDLGIEQPQHF	.	TRBV20-1	TRBJ1-5	many
TGTGCCTGGAGTGTCGGACAGGTAGAAAAACTGTTTTTT	CAWSVGQVEKLFF	TRBD1	TRBV30	TRBJ1-4	many
TGTGCCAGTAGTATCGGGGGCACCTCCTATGGCTACACCTTC	CASSIGGTSYGYTF	.	TRBV19	TRBJ1-2	.
TGTGCCTGGAGCCTAACAACCGCTAGCGGGAGTAGGGATGAGCAGTTCTTC	CAWSLTTASGSRDEQFF	TRBD2	TRBV30	TRBJ2-1	many
TGCAGCGTTGCTAACACGAACTCCTACGAGCAGTACTTC	CSVANTNSYEQYF	.	TRBV29-1	TRBJ2-7	.
TGTGCCACCAGTGACCCAGGGACAGGGCCTCACAATGAGCAGTTCTTC	CATSDPGTGPHNEQFF	TRBD1	TRBV24-1	TRBJ2-1	.
TGTGCCAGCAGTTCAGGAGGAGACGGGGCCAACGTCCTGACTTTC	CASSSGGDGANVLTF	.	TRBV6-4	TRBJ2-6	.
TGTGCCAGTAGTATGGGGGCGGGATTTAGCTTACAAGAGACCCAGTACTTC	CASSMGAGFSLQETQYF	.	TRBV19	TRBJ2-5	.
TGTGCCACCAGTGATCTAGCGGGAGCGAGCACAGATACGCAGTATTTT	CATSDLAGASTDTQYF	TRBD2	TRBV24-1	TRBJ2-3	many
TGCAGTGCTAGTCCTGGACAGGGTTACACTGAAGCTTTCTTT	CSASPGQGYTEAFF	TRBD1	TRBV20-1	TRBJ1-1	many
TGCGCCAGCAGCACCACAGGGGGTGGCGAGCAGTACTTC	CASSTTGGGEQYF	TRBD1	TRBV5-1	TRBJ2-7	many
TGCAGCGTTAACGACCCAAACAGATCCTATGGCTACACCTTC	CSVNDPNRSYGYTF	.	TRBV29-1	TRBJ1-2	.
TGTGCCAGCAGCTTGGACGGGTCATTGAGTGGTGGGAACTTC	CASSLDGSLSGGNF	.	TRBV5-5	TRBJ2-4	few
TGTGCCAGCAGTCGTCAACGGGCCTACGAGCAGTACTTC	CASSRQRAYEQYF	.	TRBV6-1	TRBJ2-7	many
TGTGCCAGTAGTATAGGGGGGACAGGCGGCAATGGCTACACCTTC	CASSIGGTGGNGYTF	TRBD1	TRBV19	TRBJ1-2	.
TGTGCCAGCGGTCCAGGGGTAGATTCAAGGAATGAGCAGTTCTTC	CASGPGVDSRNEQFF	.	TRBV19	TRBJ2-1	.
TGTGCCAGCAACTCCGGGACAGGGAACGAAAAACTGTTTTTT	CASNSGTGNEKLFF	TRBD1	TRBV12-3/TRBV12-4	TRBJ1-4	many
TGCAGTGTGTCTCTGGGTTATACGCAGTATTTT	CSVSLGYTQYF	.	TRBV20-1	TRBJ2-3	many
TGCGCCAGCAGCCACGGGGGGCAGGTGAGCTCCTACAATGAGCAGTTCTTC	CASSHGGQVSSYNEQFF	.	TRBV4-1	TRBJ2-1	few
TGTGCCAGCAGCTTAGATTATCTAGCTGAAGCTTTCTTT	CASSLDYLAEAFF	.	TRBV7-2	TRBJ1-1	.
TGTGCCAGTAGTCCCCGCAGGGGAGCTAACTATGGCTACACCTTC	CASSPRRGANYGYTF	.	TRBV19	TRBJ1-2	many
TGTGCCAGCAGTTCCCCGCCAAGGCCCCAGCATTTT	CASSSPPRPQHF	.	TRBV28	TRBJ1-5	many
TGTGCCAGCAGCCAAGGGTATCCGACTAGCGGGAGGGATGAGCAGTTCTTC	CASSQGYPTSGRDEQFF	TRBD2	TRBV3-1	TRBJ2-1	many
TGTGCCAGCAGTGAAACGGGTTTTGTGGGAGATACGCAGTATTTT	CASSETGFVGDTQYF	.	TRBV2	TRBJ2-3	.
TGTGCCAGCAGCTTAGTTGACAGGGGGCTGAACACTGAAGCTTTCTTT	CASSLVDRGLNTEAFF	TRBD1	TRBV7-8	TRBJ1-1	many